This T cell receptor (beta chain) was identified during a study of early stage breast cancer tumors. Study-level background: The ER+/PR+/HER2- tumors included about 8 ductal and four lobular carcinomas. Study results and limitations: Tumors had about 2.4-fold higher T cell density and higher clonality than adjacent normal breast tissue. Chain pairing and CD4, CD8 or FOXP3 expression were not captured.

Trimming took 5 bases from V and 2 from J; bases not matched to a gene: 6. Germline lookup yields CDR1 SGHVS and CDR2 FQNEAQ. This CDR3 comprises 17 residues. Each sample had two DNA replicates, 0.5 to 0.65 ug blood or roughly 1.5 ug tissue. Measured with immunoSEQ multiplex PCR; TCRdb has only the in-frame clones, and not every one. Of more than 65,000 clones listed, 65% to 85% are singletons. Comment on this clone: The antigen remains undetermined.

Sequenced: blood. The chain has TRBV7-8 and TRBJ2-3; 14 bases match TRBD2. The TCR originated in a person aged 35-49 years with breast cancer. In DNA form, the CDR3 reads TGTGCCAGCAGCCAGGGACTAGCGGGAGTGATCACAGATACGCAGTATTTT. Translating gives CASSQGLAGVITDTQYF.